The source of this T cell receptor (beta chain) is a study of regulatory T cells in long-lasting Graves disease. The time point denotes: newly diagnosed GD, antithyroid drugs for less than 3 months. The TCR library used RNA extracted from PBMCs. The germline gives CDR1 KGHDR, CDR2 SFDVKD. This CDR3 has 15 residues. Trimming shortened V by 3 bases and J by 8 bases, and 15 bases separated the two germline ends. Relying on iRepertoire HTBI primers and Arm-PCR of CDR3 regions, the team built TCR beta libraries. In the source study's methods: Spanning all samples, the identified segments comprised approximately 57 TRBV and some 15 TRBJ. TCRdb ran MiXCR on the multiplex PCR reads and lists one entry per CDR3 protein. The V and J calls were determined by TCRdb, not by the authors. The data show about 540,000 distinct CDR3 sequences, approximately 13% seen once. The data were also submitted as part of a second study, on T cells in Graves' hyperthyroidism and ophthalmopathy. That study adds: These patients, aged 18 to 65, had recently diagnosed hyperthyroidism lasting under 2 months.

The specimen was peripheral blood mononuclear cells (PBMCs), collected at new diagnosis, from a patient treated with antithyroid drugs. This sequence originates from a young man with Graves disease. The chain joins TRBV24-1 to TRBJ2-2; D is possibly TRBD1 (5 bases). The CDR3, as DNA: TGTGCCACCAGTGATCCCAGGGTGACCAGGGGGGAGCTGTTTTTT. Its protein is CATSDPRVTRGELFF.